The rows below give T cell receptor beta chains drawn from one sample of a study of CD4 T cells in relation to SARS-CoV-2 and coronaviruses. Antigen specificity for these receptors is unknown. Assay used: immunoSEQ multiplex PCR; TCRdb lists only in-frame clones, some missing. This sample has around 12,000 clones, with around 73% found just once. Source material: CD4+ T cells from PBMCs, cultured in vitro. These receptors were obtained from a human donor in good health. CDR3s include the opening cysteine and the closing phenylalanine or tryptophan. D genes are given only for firm matches. Some rows mark clone size as missing; the rest say once, few, many or name a class of expanded clone.

V gene	D gene	J gene	clone size	CDR3 protein	CDR3 DNA
TRBV19	.	TRBJ1-5	.	CASSGRVFYSNQPQHF	TGTGCCAGTAGTGGCAGGGTTTTTTATAGCAATCAGCCCCAGCATTTT
TRBV6-4	.	TRBJ2-1	.	CASSVGATSYNEQFF	TGTGCCAGCAGTGTAGGGGCGACCTCCTACAATGAGCAGTTCTTC
TRBV7-9	.	TRBJ1-3	medium-sized	CASSLAGTSGNTIYF	TGTGCCAGCAGCTTAGCCGGGACCTCTGGAAACACCATATATTTT
TRBV5-1	TRBD2	TRBJ2-7	few	CASSLGVRAGEGEQYF	TGCGCCAGCAGCTTGGGGGTACGGGCGGGAGAAGGCGAGCAGTACTTC
TRBV6-2/TRBV6-3	TRBD2	TRBJ2-1	.	CASSYSESGMNEQFF	TGTGCCAGCAGTTACTCGGAGAGCGGGATGAATGAGCAGTTCTTC
TRBV18	.	TRBJ1-1	.	CASSLGEGGTEAFF	TGTGCCAGCTCCCTCGGGGAAGGTGGCACTGAAGCTTTCTTT
TRBV5-1	TRBD1	TRBJ2-7	few	CASSSGTDRLEQYF	TGCGCCAGCAGCTCAGGGACAGACCGGTTGGAGCAGTACTTC
TRBV7-9	.	TRBJ1-1	.	CASSSTQGMNTEAFF	TGTGCCAGCAGCTCGACACAGGGAATGAACACTGAAGCTTTCTTT
TRBV9	.	TRBJ1-2	few	CASSVGRSNYGYTF	TGTGCCAGCAGCGTTGGCAGGTCCAACTATGGCTACACCTTC
TRBV24-1	.	TRBJ2-2	.	CATSAYTGELFF	TGTGCCACCAGTGCGTACACCGGGGAGCTGTTTTTT
TRBV23-1	.	TRBJ1-1	hyperexpanded	CASSHPGHGEAFF	TGCGCCAGCAGTCACCCTGGACACGGTGAAGCTTTCTTT
TRBV12-1	.	TRBJ1-1	.	CASSFAARESPEAFF	TGTGCCAGCAGCTTTGCGGCCAGGGAGAGCCCTGAAGCTTTCTTT
TRBV9	TRBD1	TRBJ1-1	once	CASSVGNTGGTEAFF	TGTGCCAGCAGCGTAGGTAATACAGGGGGCACTGAAGCTTTCTTT
TRBV30	.	TRBJ1-4	once	CAWSPQGSGEKLFF	TGTGCCTGGAGTCCCCAAGGGTCGGGTGAAAAACTGTTTTTT
TRBV5-5	TRBD1	TRBJ1-3	.	CASSFGTGSGNTIYF	TGTGCCAGCAGCTTCGGGACAGGTTCTGGAAACACCATATATTTT
TRBV27	.	TRBJ2-7	.	CASSFLGGNEQYF	TGTGCCAGCAGTTTCTTAGGAGGGAACGAGCAGTACTTC
TRBV27	.	TRBJ1-6	.	CASSRGVSSYNSPLHF	TGTGCCAGCAGTAGGGGGGTGAGCTCCTATAATTCACCCCTCCACTTT
TRBV7-9	.	TRBJ2-1	hyperexpanded	CASSPGPGHEQFF	TGTGCCAGCAGCCCTGGGCCGGGTCACGAGCAGTTCTTC
TRBV7-6	.	TRBJ2-3	.	CASSNAAVDTQYF	TGTGCCAGCAGCAATGCGGCTGTAGATACGCAGTATTTT
TRBV21-1	.	TRBJ1-6	.	CASSNRDRNSPLHF	TGTGCCAGCAGCAACCGGGACAGAAATTCACCCCTCCACTTT
TRBV12-5	.	TRBJ2-7	once	CASGLKGAPYEQYF	TGTGCTAGTGGTTTGAAAGGGGCCCCCTACGAGCAGTACTTC
TRBV3-1/TRBV3-2	.	TRBJ1-1	.	CASSPSNGATEAFF	TGTGCCAGCAGCCCCTCCAACGGGGCGACTGAAGCTTTCTTT
TRBV27	.	TRBJ2-1	once	CASTPHNSYNEQFF	TGTGCCAGCACCCCGCATAATAGCTACAATGAGCAGTTCTTC
TRBV19	.	TRBJ1-6	.	CASRDRGNSPLHF	TGTGCCAGTAGGGACAGAGGAAATTCACCCCTCCACTTT
TRBV5-1	.	TRBJ2-3	.	CASSFGSGLTDTQYF	TGCGCCAGCAGCTTCGGAAGCGGCTTAACAGATACGCAGTATTTT
TRBV19	.	TRBJ1-2	.	CASKLMEGGYTF	TGTGCCAGTAAATTAATGGAAGGGGGCTACACCTTC
TRBV4-3	.	TRBJ2-6	.	CASSQVFGRGSGANVLTF	TGCGCCAGCAGCCAAGTGTTTGGTCGGGGTTCTGGGGCCAACGTCCTGACTTTC